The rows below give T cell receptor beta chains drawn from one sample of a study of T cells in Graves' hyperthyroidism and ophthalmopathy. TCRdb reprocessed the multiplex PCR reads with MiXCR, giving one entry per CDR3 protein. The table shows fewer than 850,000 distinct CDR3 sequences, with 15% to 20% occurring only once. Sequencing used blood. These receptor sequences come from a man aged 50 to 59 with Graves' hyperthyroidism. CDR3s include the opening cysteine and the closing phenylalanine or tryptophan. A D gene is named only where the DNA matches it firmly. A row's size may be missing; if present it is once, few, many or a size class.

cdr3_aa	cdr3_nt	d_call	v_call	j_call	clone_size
CATSEDQWVGELFF	TGTGCCACCAGTGAGGACCAGTGGGTCGGGGAGCTGTTTTTT	.	TRBV24-1	TRBJ2-2	many
CARWSNQPQHF	TGTGCTAGGTGGAGCAATCAGCCCCAGCATTTT	.	TRBV12-5	TRBJ1-5	.
CASSLFGTEAGEQFF	TGCGCCAGCAGCCTTTTTGGGACAGAGGCCGGCGAGCAGTTCTTC	TRBD1	TRBV5-1	TRBJ2-1	few
CAIRDSGSGHEQYF	TGTGCCATCAGGGATAGCGGGAGCGGACACGAGCAGTACTTC	TRBD2	TRBV10-3	TRBJ2-7	many
CASSASGSRETQYF	TGTGCCAGCAGTGCTAGCGGGAGTCGCGAGACCCAGTACTTC	TRBD2	TRBV28	TRBJ2-5	many
CASSYLGTEVNF	TGTGCCAGCAGCTACTTAGGGACCGAAGTTAACTTC	.	TRBV7-8	TRBJ2-5	few
CASSTDRGRNTQYF	TGTGCCAGCAGCACGGACAGGGGGCGAAATACGCAGTATTTT	TRBD1	TRBV11-2	TRBJ2-3	few
CASSTHPSGSGSNEQFF	TGTGCCAGCAGCACCCATCCTAGCGGGAGTGGTAGCAATGAGCAGTTCTTC	TRBD2	TRBV7-6	TRBJ2-1	.
CASSTSSGGVTDTQYF	TGTGCCAGTAGTACATCCTCGGGAGGGGTTACAGATACGCAGTATTTT	TRBD2	TRBV19	TRBJ2-3	.
CASSQDLGHNQPQHF	TGCGCCAGCAGCCAAGATCTGGGACACAATCAGCCCCAGCATTTT	.	TRBV4-1	TRBJ1-5	many
CASSPDSLRNNEQFF	TGTGCCAGCAGCCCCGACTCCCTCCGCAACAATGAGCAGTTCTTC	.	TRBV11-1	TRBJ2-1	.
CASSERGEKLFF	TGTGCCAGCAGTGAGAGAGGCGAAAAACTGTTTTTT	.	TRBV28	TRBJ1-4	.
CAWNPDRGETQYF	TGTGCCTGGAACCCAGACAGGGGAGAGACCCAGTACTTC	TRBD1	TRBV30	TRBJ2-5	few
CASSDTGSNYGYTF	TGTGCCAGCAGTGACACGGGCAGTAACTATGGCTACACCTTC	.	TRBV2	TRBJ1-2	.
CASSTASGRFTDTQYF	TGCGCCAGCAGCACAGCTAGCGGGAGGTTCACAGATACGCAGTATTTT	TRBD2	TRBV5-1	TRBJ2-3	many
CASSLGPGGVTDTQYF	TGTGCCAGCAGCTTAGGTCCGGGAGGGGTCACAGATACGCAGTATTTT	TRBD2	TRBV7-9	TRBJ2-3	few
CASRPGQGRSEAFF	TGTGCCAGCAGACCCGGACAGGGCCGGAGTGAAGCTTTCTTT	TRBD1	TRBV2	TRBJ1-1	.
CASSVLPLQGGKFNEQFF	TGTGCCAGCAGTGTACTCCCTTTACAGGGCGGAAAGTTCAATGAGCAGTTCTTC	.	TRBV6-2/TRBV6-3	TRBJ2-1	.
CASSPRQGEATNEKLFF	TGTGCCAGCAGCCCAAGACAGGGGGAGGCAACTAATGAAAAACTGTTTTTT	TRBD1	TRBV7-3	TRBJ1-4	.
CASSRQGKYEQYF	TGTGCCAGCAGCAGACAGGGGAAGTACGAGCAGTACTTC	TRBD1	TRBV13	TRBJ2-7	few
CASSYAPGNTIYF	TGTGCCAGCAGTTACGCACCTGGAAACACCATATATTTT	.	TRBV6-5	TRBJ1-3	many
CASSFGELNSGNTIYF	TGTGCCAGCAGTTTTGGGGAACTAAACTCTGGAAACACCATATATTTT	.	TRBV12-3/TRBV12-4	TRBJ1-3	many
CASSLGVDRVRNTIYF	TGTGCCAGCAGCTTGGGCGTCGACAGGGTCCGAAACACCATATATTTT	TRBD1	TRBV5-6	TRBJ1-3	few
CASSLMASYNEQFF	TGTGCCAGCAGCTTAATGGCCAGCTACAATGAGCAGTTCTTC	.	TRBV11-2	TRBJ2-1	many
CASSQGLGALEQYF	TGCGCCAGCAGCCAAGGGCTAGGCGCGCTCGAGCAGTACTTC	.	TRBV4-1	TRBJ2-7	few
CASTGGIGQTQYF	TGTGCCAGTACTGGCGGGATAGGGCAGACCCAGTACTTC	.	TRBV19	TRBJ2-5	.
CASSRPDRGNYGYTF	TGTGCCAGCAGCCGACCAGACAGGGGGAACTATGGCTACACCTTC	TRBD1	TRBV5-4	TRBJ1-2	many
CASSYSPQGVTEAFF	TGTGCCAGCAGTTACTCTCCTCAGGGGGTCACTGAAGCTTTCTTT	TRBD1	TRBV6-6	TRBJ1-1	many
CASSPGGAETNTEAFF	TGCGCCAGCAGCCCGGGGGGGGCCGAGACGAACACTGAAGCTTTCTTT	.	TRBV5-1	TRBJ1-1	.
CASSLVVVTTQFYNEQFF	TGCGCCAGCAGCTTGGTCGTAGTAACGACACAATTCTACAATGAGCAGTTCTTC	.	TRBV5-1	TRBJ2-1	many
CASSPRQGALNEQFF	TGTGCCAGCAGCCCCCGACAGGGGGCGCTTAATGAGCAGTTCTTC	TRBD1	TRBV7-3	TRBJ2-1	.
CASSLAVESDTQYF	TGTGCTAGCAGCTTAGCAGTGGAATCAGATACGCAGTATTTT	.	TRBV7-7	TRBJ2-3	few
CASSALTGGLTLHF	TGTGCCAGCAGTGCCCTGACAGGGGGCCTTACCCTCCACTTT	TRBD1	TRBV2	TRBJ1-6	many
CASSFDRAATGELFF	TGTGCCAGCAGTTTCGACAGGGCTGCGACCGGGGAGCTGTTTTTT	TRBD1	TRBV2	TRBJ2-2	many
CASSFRALPLHF	TGTGCCAGCAGTTTCCGGGCATTACCCCTCCACTTT	.	TRBV27	TRBJ1-6	many
CASSMPGQQEETQYF	TGTGCCAGCAGCATGCCCGGACAGCAAGAAGAGACCCAGTACTTC	.	TRBV5-5	TRBJ2-5	many
CSAYTVEGNTEAFF	TGCAGTGCTTACACGGTTGAAGGGAACACTGAAGCTTTCTTT	.	TRBV20-1	TRBJ1-1	many
CAISVGQAQNEQYF	TGTGCCATCAGTGTGGGACAGGCTCAGAACGAGCAGTACTTC	TRBD1	TRBV10-3	TRBJ2-7	few
CAISESGLQETQYF	TGTGCCATCAGTGAGTCGGGTTTACAAGAGACCCAGTACTTC	.	TRBV10-3	TRBJ2-5	many
CASSLVEDYEQYF	TGTGCCAGCAGCTTAGTGGAGGACTACGAGCAGTACTTC	.	TRBV7-9	TRBJ2-7	many
CATQGLAGVRETQYF	TGTGCCACTCAAGGACTAGCGGGAGTGAGGGAGACCCAGTACTTC	TRBD2	TRBV28	TRBJ2-5	many
CSAGTLANRETQYF	TGCAGTGCCGGCACCTTAGCCAATCGGGAGACCCAGTACTTC	.	TRBV20-1	TRBJ2-5	many
CASSPRLAGEVETQYF	TGTGCCAGCAGCCCACGACTAGCGGGAGAAGTAGAGACCCAGTACTTC	TRBD2	TRBV9	TRBJ2-5	.
CASSGSRIEQFF	TGTGCCAGTAGCGGGAGCAGGATTGAGCAGTTCTTC	.	TRBV19	TRBJ2-1	.
CASSLQREVNTEAFF	TGTGCCAGCAGTTTACAACGGGAGGTTAACACTGAAGCTTTCTTT	.	TRBV27	TRBJ1-1	many
CSARTRVYEQYF	TGCAGTGCTAGGACCAGGGTCTACGAGCAGTACTTC	.	TRBV20-1	TRBJ2-7	few
CASSVSATNEKLFF	TGTGCCAGCAGCGTCAGTGCAACTAATGAAAAACTGTTTTTT	.	TRBV7-9	TRBJ1-4	.
CASSLGITGDDEQFF	TGCGCCAGCAGCTTGGGTATCACAGGGGATGATGAGCAGTTCTTC	TRBD1	TRBV5-1	TRBJ2-1	many
CASSFLWEVHSNQPQHF	TGTGCCAGCAGTTTTCTTTGGGAGGTCCATAGCAATCAGCCCCAGCATTTT	.	TRBV6-5	TRBJ1-5	.
CASSNKPSRNHNEQFF	TGTGCCAGCAGCAACAAGCCGTCCCGAAACCACAATGAGCAGTTCTTC	.	TRBV7-2	TRBJ2-1	many
CASSINRGTLAKNIQYF	TGTGCCAGTAGTATTAACCGGGGGACCCTAGCCAAAAACATTCAGTACTTC	.	TRBV19	TRBJ2-4	many
CASSYSRGPDTQYF	TGTGCCAGCAGTTACTCGCGGGGGCCAGATACGCAGTATTTT	.	TRBV6-5	TRBJ2-3	.
CASSPTVEAGIQYF	TGTGCCAGCAGCCCCACGGTGGAGGCGGGCATTCAGTACTTC	.	TRBV3-1	TRBJ2-4	.
CSARDGTEKYEQYF	TGCAGTGCTAGAGACGGGACAGAGAAGTACGAGCAGTACTTC	TRBD1	TRBV20-1	TRBJ2-7	many
CASSSTLGYEQYF	TGCGCCAGCAGCTCAACTTTAGGTTACGAGCAGTACTTC	.	TRBV4-1	TRBJ2-7	many
CASSPGTSGLNEQFF	TGTGCCAGCAGCCCAGGGACTAGCGGGCTAAATGAGCAGTTCTTC	TRBD2	TRBV7-2	TRBJ2-1	many
CASNPSGGEQYF	TGCGCCAGCAACCCTTCCGGAGGGGAGCAGTACTTC	.	TRBV5-1	TRBJ2-7	few